This T cell receptor beta chain was captured by sequencing in a study of blood T cell repertoires in COVID-19. For the study at large: Sites across the United States, Italy and Spain contributed samples from acute and convalescent COVID-19. Nucleic acid was either cDNA or gDNA, and it came from T cells, B-cell-depleted T cells, or PBMCs.

This CDR3 comprises 16 residues. The V gene lost 6 bases and the J gene lost 6 bases, with 24 bases spanning the gap. CDR1 and CDR2 (germline): LNHDA, SQIVND (reference sequence). Authors' analysis steps: Reference gene primers were amplified, and this amplification served to estimate nucleated cell counts. Libraries were prepared by immunoSEQ multiplex PCR; TCRdb keeps only in-frame clonotypes and omits some of them. Clone size and V and J calls were adopted from that table, with D and trimming inferred from the DNA. The sample comprises 35,000 to 45,000 clones, almost 85% of which are singletons, and over 11% rests with the top ten.

This chain uses TRBV19 with TRBJ2-7; D may be TRBD1 (8 bases). This clonotype originated in a human donor in a cohort sampled during active COVID-19. Source material: peripheral blood. The CDR3 DNA reads TGTGCCAGTAGCAGGGGGAGGGCAGGGGGCGACGGCGAGCAGTACTTC. Protein sequence: CASSRGRAGGDGEQYF. Full variable domain (outside the CDR3, taken from reference TRBV19 and TRBJ2-7): DGGITQSPKYLFRKEGQNVTLSCEQNLNHDAMYWYRQDPGQGLRLIYYSQIVNDFQKGDIAEGYSVSREKKESFPLTVTSAQKNPTAFYLCASSRGRAGGDGEQYFGPGTRLTVT.